This T cell receptor beta chain derives from a study of blood T cells in healthy people across ages. General study findings and limits: The study found TCR beta diversity correlated strongly with naive T cell percentage.

It was with a sample-barcoded 5' primer and a J-beta primer mix that a second PCR of about 6 to 11 cycles was run. MiXCR was run by TCRdb on the 5' RACE reads, yielding one entry per CDR3 protein. The sample shows 800,000 to 900,000 distinct CDR3 sequences, 62% of them seen only once. Ranging in age from about 6 to 90, the donors were healthy Caucasian individuals from Russia. Total RNA was isolated from each sample in quantities of at least 5 micrograms. In its sample, this clonotype was seen once. The antigen is not known. This sequence was found in a young man in good health. The sequencing input was blood.

This chain's CDR3 is CASRTLADSYNEQYF. For the CDR3, the DNA is TGTGCCAGCCGAACCCTAGCGGACTCCTACAATGAGCAGTACTTC. The J gene is TRBJ2-1, the V gene TRBV6-2 or TRBV6-3, with 7 bases fitting TRBD2. With the DNA end fitting TRBJ2-7 better, the J assignment may be wrong. The CDR3 loop spans 15 amino acids. Germline V lookup: CDR1 MNHEY, CDR2 SVGEGT.